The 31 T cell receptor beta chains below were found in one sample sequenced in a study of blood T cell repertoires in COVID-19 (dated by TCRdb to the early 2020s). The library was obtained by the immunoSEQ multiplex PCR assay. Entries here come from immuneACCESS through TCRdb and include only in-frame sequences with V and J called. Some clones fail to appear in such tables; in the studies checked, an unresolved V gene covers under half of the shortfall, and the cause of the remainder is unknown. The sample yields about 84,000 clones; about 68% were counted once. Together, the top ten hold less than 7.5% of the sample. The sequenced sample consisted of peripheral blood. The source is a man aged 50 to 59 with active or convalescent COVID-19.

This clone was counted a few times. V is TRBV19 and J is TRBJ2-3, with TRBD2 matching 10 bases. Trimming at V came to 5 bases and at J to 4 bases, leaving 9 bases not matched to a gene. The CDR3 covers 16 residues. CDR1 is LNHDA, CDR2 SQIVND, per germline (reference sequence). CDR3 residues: CASSPTSGEYADTQYF. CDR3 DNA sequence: TGTGCCAGTAGTCCAACTAGCGGGGAATACGCAGATACGCAGTATTTT.

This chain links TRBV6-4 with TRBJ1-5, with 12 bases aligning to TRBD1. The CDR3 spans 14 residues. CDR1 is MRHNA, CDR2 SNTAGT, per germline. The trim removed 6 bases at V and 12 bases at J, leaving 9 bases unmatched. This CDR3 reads CASSEGQGAPRQHF. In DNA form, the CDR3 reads TGTGCCAGCAGCGAGGGACAGGGGGCGCCCCGCCAGCATTTT.

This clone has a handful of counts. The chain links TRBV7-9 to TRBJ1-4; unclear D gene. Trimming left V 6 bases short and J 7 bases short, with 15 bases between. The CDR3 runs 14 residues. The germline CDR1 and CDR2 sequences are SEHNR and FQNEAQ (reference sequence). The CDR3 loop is CASSSQSAGEKLFF. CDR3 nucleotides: TGTGCCAGCAGTTCACAGTCGGCGGGTGAAAAACTGTTTTTT. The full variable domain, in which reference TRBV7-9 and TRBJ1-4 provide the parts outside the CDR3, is DTGVSQNPRHKITKRGQNVTFRCDPISEHNRLYWYRQTLGQGPEFLTYFQNEAQLEKSRLLSDRFSAERPKGSFSTLEIQRTEQGDSAMYLCASSSQSAGEKLFFGSGTQLSVL.

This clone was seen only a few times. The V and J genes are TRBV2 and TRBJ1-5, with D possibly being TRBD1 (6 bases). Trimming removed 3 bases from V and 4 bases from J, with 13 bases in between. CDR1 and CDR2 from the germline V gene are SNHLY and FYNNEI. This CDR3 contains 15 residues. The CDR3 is CASSEGGAMNQPQHF. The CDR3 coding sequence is TGTGCCAGCAGTGAGGGGGGGGCGATGAATCAGCCCCAGCATTTT.

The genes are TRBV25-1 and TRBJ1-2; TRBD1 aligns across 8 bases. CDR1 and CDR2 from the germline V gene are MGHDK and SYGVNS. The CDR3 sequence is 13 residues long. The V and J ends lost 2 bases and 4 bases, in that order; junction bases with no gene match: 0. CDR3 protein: CASSEQGAYGYTF. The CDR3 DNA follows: TGTGCCAGCAGTGAACAGGGGGCCTATGGCTACACCTTC.

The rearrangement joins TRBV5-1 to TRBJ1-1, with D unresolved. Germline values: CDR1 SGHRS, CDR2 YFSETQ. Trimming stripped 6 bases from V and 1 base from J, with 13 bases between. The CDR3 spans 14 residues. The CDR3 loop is CASKQTEANTEAFF. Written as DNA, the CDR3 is TGCGCCAGCAAGCAGACGGAGGCGAACACTGAAGCTTTCTTT.

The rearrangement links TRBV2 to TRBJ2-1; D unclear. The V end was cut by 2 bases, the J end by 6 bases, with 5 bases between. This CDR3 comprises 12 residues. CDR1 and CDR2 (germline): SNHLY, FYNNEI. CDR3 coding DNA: TGTGCCAGCAGTGAAAACAGCAATGAGCAGTTCTTC. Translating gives CASSENSNEQFF.

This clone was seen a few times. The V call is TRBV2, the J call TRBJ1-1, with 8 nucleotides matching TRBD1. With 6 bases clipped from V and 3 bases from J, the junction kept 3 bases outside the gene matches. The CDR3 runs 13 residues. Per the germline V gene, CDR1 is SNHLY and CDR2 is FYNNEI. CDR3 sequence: CASRGQVDTEAFF. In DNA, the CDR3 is TGTGCCAGCAGGGGACAGGTGGACACTGAAGCTTTCTTT.

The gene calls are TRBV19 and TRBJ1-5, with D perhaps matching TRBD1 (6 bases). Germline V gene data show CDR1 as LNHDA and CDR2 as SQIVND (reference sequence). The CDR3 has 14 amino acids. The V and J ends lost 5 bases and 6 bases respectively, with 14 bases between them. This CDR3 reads CASSLLGATQPQHF. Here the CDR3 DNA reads TGTGCCAGTAGTCTCCTGGGGGCGACTCAGCCCCAGCATTTT.

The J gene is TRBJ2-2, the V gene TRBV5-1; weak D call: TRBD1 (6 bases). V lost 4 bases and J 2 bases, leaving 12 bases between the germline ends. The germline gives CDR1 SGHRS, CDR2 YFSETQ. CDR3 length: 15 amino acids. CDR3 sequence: CASSVDRPNTGELFF. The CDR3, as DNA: TGCGCCAGCAGCGTCGACAGGCCAAACACCGGGGAGCTGTTTTTT.

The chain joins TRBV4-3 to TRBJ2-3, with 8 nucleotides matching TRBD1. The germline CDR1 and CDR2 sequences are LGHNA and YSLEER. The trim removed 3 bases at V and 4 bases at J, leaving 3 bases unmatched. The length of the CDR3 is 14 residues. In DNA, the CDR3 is TGCGCCAGCAGCCAGGACAGGGCCGCAGATACGCAGTATTTT. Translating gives CASSQDRAADTQYF.

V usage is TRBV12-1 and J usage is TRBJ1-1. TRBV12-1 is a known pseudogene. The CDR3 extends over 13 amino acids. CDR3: CASSLRGCTEAFF. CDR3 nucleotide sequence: TGTGCCAGCAGCTTAAGAGGCTGCACTGAAGCTTTCTTT.

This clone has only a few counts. DNA of the CDR3: TGTGCCAGCAGCGGAGGACAGGGGAGAGGAACTGAAGCTTTCTTT. Its translation is CASSGGQGRGTEAFF. The V call is TRBV7-9, the J call TRBJ1-1; 9 bases map to TRBD1. Germline V CDR1 and CDR2: SEHNR, FQNEAQ (reference sequence). The CDR3 is made up of 15 amino acids. The V segment lost 5 bases and the J segment 5 bases; nucleotides outside the gene matches: 9.

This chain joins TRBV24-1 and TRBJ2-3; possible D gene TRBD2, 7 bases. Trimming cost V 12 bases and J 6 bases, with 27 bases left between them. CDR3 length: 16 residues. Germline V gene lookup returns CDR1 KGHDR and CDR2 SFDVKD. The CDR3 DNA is TGTGCCGCGACCCCAGTAGGCGGGGGCCTCTTGGATACGCAGTATTTT. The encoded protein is CAATPVGGGLLDTQYF.

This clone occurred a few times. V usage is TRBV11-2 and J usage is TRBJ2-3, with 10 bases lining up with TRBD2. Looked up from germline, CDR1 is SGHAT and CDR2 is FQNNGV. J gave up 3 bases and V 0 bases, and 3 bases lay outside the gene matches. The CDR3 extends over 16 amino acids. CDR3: CASSLEAGGPTDTQYF. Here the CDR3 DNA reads TGTGCCAGCAGCTTAGAAGCGGGGGGGCCAACAGATACGCAGTATTTT.

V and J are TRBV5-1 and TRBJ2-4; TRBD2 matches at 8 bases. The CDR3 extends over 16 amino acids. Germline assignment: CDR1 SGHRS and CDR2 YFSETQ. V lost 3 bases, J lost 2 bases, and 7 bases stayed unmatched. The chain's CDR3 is CASSSATSGPKNIQYF. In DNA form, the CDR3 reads TGCGCCAGCAGCTCCGCAACTAGCGGTCCCAAAAACATTCAGTACTTC.

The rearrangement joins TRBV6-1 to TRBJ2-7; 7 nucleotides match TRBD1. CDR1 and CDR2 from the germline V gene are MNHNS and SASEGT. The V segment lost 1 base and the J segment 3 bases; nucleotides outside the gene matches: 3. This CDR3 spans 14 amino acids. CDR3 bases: TGTGCCAGCAGTGAAGAGTACAGGGGCTACGAGCAGTACTTC. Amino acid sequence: CASSEEYRGYEQYF.

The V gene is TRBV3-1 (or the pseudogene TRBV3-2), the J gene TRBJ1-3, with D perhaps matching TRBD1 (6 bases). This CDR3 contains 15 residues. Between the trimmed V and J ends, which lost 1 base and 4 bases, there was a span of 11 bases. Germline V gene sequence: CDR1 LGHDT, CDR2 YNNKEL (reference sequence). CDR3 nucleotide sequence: TGTGCCAGCAGCCAAGGCCAGGGGACCGGAAACACCATATATTTT. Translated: CASSQGQGTGNTIYF.

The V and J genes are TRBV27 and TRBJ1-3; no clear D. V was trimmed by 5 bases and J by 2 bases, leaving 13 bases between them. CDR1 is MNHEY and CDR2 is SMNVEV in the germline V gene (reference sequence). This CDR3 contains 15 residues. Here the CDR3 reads CASSLTAFPGNTIYF. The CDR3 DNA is TGTGCCAGCAGTCTAACAGCTTTCCCTGGAAACACCATATATTTT.

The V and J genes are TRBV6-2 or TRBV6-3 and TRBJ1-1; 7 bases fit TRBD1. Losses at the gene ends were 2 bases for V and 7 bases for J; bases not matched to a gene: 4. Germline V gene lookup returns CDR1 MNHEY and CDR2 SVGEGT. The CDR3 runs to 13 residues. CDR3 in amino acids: CASSYKGQLEAFF. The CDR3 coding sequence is TGTGCCAGCAGTTACAAGGGACAGCTTGAAGCTTTCTTT.

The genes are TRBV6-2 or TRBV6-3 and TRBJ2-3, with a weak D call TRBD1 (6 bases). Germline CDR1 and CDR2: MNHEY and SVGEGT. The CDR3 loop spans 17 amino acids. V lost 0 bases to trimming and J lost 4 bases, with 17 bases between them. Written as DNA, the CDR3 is TGTGCCAGCAGTTACTCGCTTTTACAGGGAAGCCCAGATACGCAGTATTTT. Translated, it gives CASSYSLLQGSPDTQYF.

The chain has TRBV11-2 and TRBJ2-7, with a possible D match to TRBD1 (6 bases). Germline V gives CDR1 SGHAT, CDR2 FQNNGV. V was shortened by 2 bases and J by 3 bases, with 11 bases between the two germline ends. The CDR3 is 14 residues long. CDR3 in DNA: TGTGCCAGCAGCTTAAGCCAGGGGAACTACGAGCAGTACTTC. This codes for CASSLSQGNYEQYF.

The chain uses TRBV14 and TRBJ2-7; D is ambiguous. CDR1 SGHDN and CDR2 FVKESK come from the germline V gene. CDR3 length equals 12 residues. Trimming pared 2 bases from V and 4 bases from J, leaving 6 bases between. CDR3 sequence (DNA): TGTGCCAGCAGCCAAAGCTTGTACGAGCAGTACTTC. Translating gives CASSQSLYEQYF.

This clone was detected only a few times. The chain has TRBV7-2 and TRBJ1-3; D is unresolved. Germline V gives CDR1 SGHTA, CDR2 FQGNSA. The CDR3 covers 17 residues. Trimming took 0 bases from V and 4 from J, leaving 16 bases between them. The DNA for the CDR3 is TGTGCCAGCAGCTTAGCGGGTGGGCAGGTCTACGGAAACACCATATATTTT. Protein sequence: CASSLAGGQVYGNTIYF. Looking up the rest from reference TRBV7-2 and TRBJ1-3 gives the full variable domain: GAGVSQSPSNKVTEKGKDVELRCDPISGHTALYWYRQSLGQGLEFLIYFQGNSAPDKSGLPSDRFSAERTGGSVSTLTIQRTQQEDSAVYLCASSLAGGQVYGNTIYFGEGSWLTVV.

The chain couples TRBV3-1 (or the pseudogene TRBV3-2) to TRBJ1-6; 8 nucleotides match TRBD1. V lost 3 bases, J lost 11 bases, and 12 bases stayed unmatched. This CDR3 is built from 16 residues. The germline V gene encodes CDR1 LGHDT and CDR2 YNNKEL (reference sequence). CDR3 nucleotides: TGTGCCAGCAGCCAGAGGACAGGGCAGGCAGGGGCACCCCTCCACTTT. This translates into CASSQRTGQAGAPLHF.

As DNA, the CDR3 is TGTGCCAGCAGCCCCGACCAGACTAGCGGGGGGGCTCGGTTCTTC. It codes for CASSPDQTSGGARFF. The J gene is TRBJ2-1, the V gene TRBV5-6; 14 bases agree with TRBD2. Trimming removed 4 bases from V and 15 bases from J; junction bases left unmatched: 12. The germline CDR1 and CDR2 sequences are SGHDT and YYEEEE. This CDR3 is 15 amino acids long.

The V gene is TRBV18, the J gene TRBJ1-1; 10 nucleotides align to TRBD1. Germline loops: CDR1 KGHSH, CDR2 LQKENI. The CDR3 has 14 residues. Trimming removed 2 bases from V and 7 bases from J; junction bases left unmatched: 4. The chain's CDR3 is CASSPDRGRIEAFF. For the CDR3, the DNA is TGTGCCAGCTCACCAGACAGGGGGCGAATTGAAGCTTTCTTT.

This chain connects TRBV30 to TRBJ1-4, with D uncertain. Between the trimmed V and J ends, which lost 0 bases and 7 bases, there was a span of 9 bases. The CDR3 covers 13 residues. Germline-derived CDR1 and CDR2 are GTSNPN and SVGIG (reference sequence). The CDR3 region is CAWSVPGGEKLFF. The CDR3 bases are TGTGCCTGGAGTGTACCCGGCGGTGAAAAACTGTTTTTT.

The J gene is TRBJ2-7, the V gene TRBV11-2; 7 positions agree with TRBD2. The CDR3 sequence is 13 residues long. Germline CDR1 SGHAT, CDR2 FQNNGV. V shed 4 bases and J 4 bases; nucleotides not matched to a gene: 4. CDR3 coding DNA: TGTGCCAGCAGCTCCGGGGGGAGGTACGAGCAGTACTTC. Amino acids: CASSSGGRYEQYF.

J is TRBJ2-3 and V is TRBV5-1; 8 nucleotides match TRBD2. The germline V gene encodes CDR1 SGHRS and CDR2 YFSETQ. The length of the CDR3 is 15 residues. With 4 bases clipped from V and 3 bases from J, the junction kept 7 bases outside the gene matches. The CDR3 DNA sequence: TGCGCCAGCAGCAATAGCGGGGAGGGGACAGATACGCAGTATTTT. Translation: CASSNSGEGTDTQYF.

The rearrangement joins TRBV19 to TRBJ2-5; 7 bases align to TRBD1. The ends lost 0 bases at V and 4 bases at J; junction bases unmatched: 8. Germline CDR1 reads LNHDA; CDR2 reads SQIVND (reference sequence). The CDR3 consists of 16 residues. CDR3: CASSIEGTPGGETQYF. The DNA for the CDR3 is TGTGCCAGTAGTATAGAGGGGACACCAGGGGGAGAGACCCAGTACTTC.